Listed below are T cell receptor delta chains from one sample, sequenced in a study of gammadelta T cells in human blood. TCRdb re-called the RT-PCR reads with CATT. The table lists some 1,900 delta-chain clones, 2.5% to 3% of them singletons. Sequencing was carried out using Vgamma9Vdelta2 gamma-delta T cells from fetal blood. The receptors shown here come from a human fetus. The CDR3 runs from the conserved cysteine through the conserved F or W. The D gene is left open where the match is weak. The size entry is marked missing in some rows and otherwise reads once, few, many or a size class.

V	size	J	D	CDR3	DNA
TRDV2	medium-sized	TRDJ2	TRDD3	CACDNGWGTLTAQLFF	TGTGCCTGTGACAATGGGTGGGGGACTTTGACAGCACAACTCTTCTTT
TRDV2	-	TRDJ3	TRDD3	CACDTWGYASWDTRQMFF	TGTGCCTGTGACACCTGGGGATACGCCTCCTGGGACACCCGACAGATGTTTTTC
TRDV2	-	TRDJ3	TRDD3	CACDTVLGEPSSWETRQMFF	TGTGCCTGTGACACCGTACTGGGGGAGCCTAGCTCCTGGGAAACCCGACAGATGTTTTTC
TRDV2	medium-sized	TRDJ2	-	CACDTLSLTAQLFF	TGTGCCTGTGACACCTTATCCCTGACAGCACAACTCTTCTTT
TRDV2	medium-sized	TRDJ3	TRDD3	CACDTLGDTSWDTRQMFF	TGTGCCTGTGACACCCTGGGGGATACTTCGTGGGACACCCGACAGATGTTTTTC
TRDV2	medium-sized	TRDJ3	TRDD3	CACDSWGSWDSRQMFF	TGTGCCTGTGACAGCTGGGGGTCCTGGGACAGCCGACAGATGTTTTTC
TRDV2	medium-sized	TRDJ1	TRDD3	CACDAMGDTSDKLIF	TGTGCCTGTGACGCCATGGGGGATACTTCCGATAAACTCATCTTT
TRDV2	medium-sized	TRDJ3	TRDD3	CACDTWGIREDTRQMFF	TGTGCCTGTGACACCTGGGGGATAAGGGAAGACACCCGACAGATGTTTTTC
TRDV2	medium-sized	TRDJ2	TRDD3	CACDTEWGIRLTAQLFF	TGTGCCTGTGACACCGAGTGGGGGATACGCTTGACAGCACAACTCTTCTTT
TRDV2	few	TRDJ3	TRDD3	CACDTVGWGSSWDTRQMFF	TGTGCCTGTGACACCGTAGGATGGGGGAGCTCCTGGGACACCCGACAGATGTTTTTC
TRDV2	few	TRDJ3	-	CACDTWRSWDTRQMFF	TGTGCCTGTGACACCTGGAGGTCCTGGGACACCCGACAAATGTTTTTC
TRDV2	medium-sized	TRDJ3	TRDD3	CACDTGGYSWDTRQMFF	TGTGCCTGTGACACCGGGGGATACTCCTGGGACACCCGACAGATGTTTTTC
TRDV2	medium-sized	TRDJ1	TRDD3	CACDTGWGRGLVDKLIF	TGTGCCTGTGACACCGGCTGGGGGAGAGGTTTGGTCGATAAACTCATCTTT
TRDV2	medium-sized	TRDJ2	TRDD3	CACDTVLGDISLTAQLFF	TGTGCCTGTGACACCGTACTGGGGGATATTTCTTTGACAGCACAACTCTTCTTT
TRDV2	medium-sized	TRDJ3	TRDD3	CACDTAEGGFSWDTRQMFF	TGTGCCTGTGACACCGCAGAGGGGGGATTCTCCTGGGACACCCGACAGATGTTTTTC
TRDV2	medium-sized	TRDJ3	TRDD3	CACDKYWGIRSWDTRQMFF	TGTGCCTGTGACAAATACTGGGGGATACGCTCCTGGGACACCCGACAGATGTTTTTC
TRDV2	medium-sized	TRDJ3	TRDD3	CACDVLGDISWDTRQMFF	TGTGCCTGTGACGTACTGGGGGATATTTCCTGGGACACCCGACAGATGTTTTTC
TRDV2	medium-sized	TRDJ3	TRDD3	CACDTWGTSSWDTRQMFF	TGTGCCTGTGACACCTGGGGGACTAGCTCCTGGGACACCCGACAGATGTTTTTC
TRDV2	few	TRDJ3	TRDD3	CACDTLVLGDTFSWDTRQMFF	TGTGCCTGTGACACCTTGGTACTGGGGGATACTTTCTCCTGGGACACCCGACAGATGTTTTTC
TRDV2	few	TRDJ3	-	CACDTIRSSWDTRQMFF	TGTGCCTGTGACACGATACGAAGCTCCTGGGACACCCGACAGATGTTTTTC
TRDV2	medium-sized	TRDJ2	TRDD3	CACDPLTGGFLTAQLFF	TGTGCCTGTGACCCCCTTACTGGGGGATTCTTGACAGCACAACTCTTCTTT
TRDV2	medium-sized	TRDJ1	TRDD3	CACDMLGDNTDKLIF	TGTGCCTGTGACATGCTGGGGGATAACACCGATAAACTCATCTTT
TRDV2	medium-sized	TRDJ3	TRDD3	CACDILGDKSSWDTRQMFF	TGTGCCTGTGACATACTGGGGGATAAAAGCTCCTGGGACACCCGACAGATGTTTTTC
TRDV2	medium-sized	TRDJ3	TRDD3	CACDTGGYASWDTRQMFF	TGTGCCTGTGACACTGGGGGATACGCGTCCTGGGACACCCGACAGATGTTTTTC
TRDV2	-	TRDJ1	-	CACDEVGSYTDKLIF	TGTGCATGTGACGAGGTGGGATCTTACACCGATAAACTCATCTTT
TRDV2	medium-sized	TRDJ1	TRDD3	CACDTGFGGYTDKLIF	TGTGCCTGTGACACCGGTTTTGGGGGATACACCGATAAACTCATCTTT
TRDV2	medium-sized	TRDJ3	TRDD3	CACDPVLGDTSSWDTRQMFF	TGTGCCTGTGACCCAGTACTGGGGGATACCAGCTCCTGGGACACCCGACAGATGTTTTTC
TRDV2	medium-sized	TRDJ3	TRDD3	CACDTGGYANTRQMFF	TGTGCCTGTGACACTGGGGGATACGCCAACACCCGACAGATGTTTTTC
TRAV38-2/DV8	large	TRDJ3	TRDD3	CAFMKHTGGYSSWDTRQMFF	TGTGCTTTCATGAAGCATACTGGGGGATACAGCTCCTGGGACACCCGACAGATGTTTTTC
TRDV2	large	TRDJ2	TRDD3	CACDKLGDTAQLFF	TGTGCCTGTGACAAACTGGGGGATACAGCACAACTCTTCTTT
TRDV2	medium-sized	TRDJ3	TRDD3	CACDTGGYFSWDTRQMFF	TGTGCCTGTGACACTGGGGGATACTTTTCCTGGGACACCCGACAGATGTTTTTC
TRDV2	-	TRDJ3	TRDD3	CACDTAGGRRSWDTRQMFF	TGTGCCTGTGACACCGCTGGGGGACGACGCTCCTGGGACACCCGACAGATGTTTTTC
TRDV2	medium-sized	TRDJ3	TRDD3	CACDTVLGANSWDTRQMFF	TGTGCCTGTGACACCGTACTGGGGGCCAACTCCTGGGACACCCGACAGATGTTTTTC
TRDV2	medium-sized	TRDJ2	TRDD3	CACDRGDTLTAQLFF	TGTGCCTGTGACCGGGGGGATACTTTGACAGCACAACTCTTCTTT
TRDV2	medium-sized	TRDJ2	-	CACDTLGGLTAQLFF	TGTGCCTGTGACACCTTGGGGGGCTTGACAGCACAACTCTTCTTT
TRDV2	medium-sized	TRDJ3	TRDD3	CACDSVLGVLSSWDTRQMFF	TGTGCCTGTGACTCCGTACTGGGGGTTCTTAGCTCCTGGGACACCCGACAGATGTTTTTC
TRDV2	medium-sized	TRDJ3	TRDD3	CACDTVLGGESSWDTRQMFF	TGTGCCTGTGACACCGTACTGGGGGGGGAGAGCTCCTGGGACACCCGACAGATGTTTTTC
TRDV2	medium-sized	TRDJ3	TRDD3	CACDTTGGYSWDTRQMFF	TGTGCCTGTGACACCACTGGGGGATATTCCTGGGACACCCGACAGATGTTTTTC
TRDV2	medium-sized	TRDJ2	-	CACEMGAQLFF	TGTGCCTGTGAAATGGGAGCACAACTCTTCTTT
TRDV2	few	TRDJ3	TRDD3	CACDTLGDSSWDTRQMFF	TGTGCCTGTGACACTCTGGGGGATAGCTCCTGGGACACCCGACAGATGTTTTTC
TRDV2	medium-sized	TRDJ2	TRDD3	CACDTLGDPDGAQLFF	TGTGCCTGTGACACACTGGGGGATCCCGATGGAGCACAACTCTTCTTT
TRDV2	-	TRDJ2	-	CACDRAYAAAQLFF	TGTGCCTGTGATCGCGCATACGCTGCAGCACAACTCTTCTTT